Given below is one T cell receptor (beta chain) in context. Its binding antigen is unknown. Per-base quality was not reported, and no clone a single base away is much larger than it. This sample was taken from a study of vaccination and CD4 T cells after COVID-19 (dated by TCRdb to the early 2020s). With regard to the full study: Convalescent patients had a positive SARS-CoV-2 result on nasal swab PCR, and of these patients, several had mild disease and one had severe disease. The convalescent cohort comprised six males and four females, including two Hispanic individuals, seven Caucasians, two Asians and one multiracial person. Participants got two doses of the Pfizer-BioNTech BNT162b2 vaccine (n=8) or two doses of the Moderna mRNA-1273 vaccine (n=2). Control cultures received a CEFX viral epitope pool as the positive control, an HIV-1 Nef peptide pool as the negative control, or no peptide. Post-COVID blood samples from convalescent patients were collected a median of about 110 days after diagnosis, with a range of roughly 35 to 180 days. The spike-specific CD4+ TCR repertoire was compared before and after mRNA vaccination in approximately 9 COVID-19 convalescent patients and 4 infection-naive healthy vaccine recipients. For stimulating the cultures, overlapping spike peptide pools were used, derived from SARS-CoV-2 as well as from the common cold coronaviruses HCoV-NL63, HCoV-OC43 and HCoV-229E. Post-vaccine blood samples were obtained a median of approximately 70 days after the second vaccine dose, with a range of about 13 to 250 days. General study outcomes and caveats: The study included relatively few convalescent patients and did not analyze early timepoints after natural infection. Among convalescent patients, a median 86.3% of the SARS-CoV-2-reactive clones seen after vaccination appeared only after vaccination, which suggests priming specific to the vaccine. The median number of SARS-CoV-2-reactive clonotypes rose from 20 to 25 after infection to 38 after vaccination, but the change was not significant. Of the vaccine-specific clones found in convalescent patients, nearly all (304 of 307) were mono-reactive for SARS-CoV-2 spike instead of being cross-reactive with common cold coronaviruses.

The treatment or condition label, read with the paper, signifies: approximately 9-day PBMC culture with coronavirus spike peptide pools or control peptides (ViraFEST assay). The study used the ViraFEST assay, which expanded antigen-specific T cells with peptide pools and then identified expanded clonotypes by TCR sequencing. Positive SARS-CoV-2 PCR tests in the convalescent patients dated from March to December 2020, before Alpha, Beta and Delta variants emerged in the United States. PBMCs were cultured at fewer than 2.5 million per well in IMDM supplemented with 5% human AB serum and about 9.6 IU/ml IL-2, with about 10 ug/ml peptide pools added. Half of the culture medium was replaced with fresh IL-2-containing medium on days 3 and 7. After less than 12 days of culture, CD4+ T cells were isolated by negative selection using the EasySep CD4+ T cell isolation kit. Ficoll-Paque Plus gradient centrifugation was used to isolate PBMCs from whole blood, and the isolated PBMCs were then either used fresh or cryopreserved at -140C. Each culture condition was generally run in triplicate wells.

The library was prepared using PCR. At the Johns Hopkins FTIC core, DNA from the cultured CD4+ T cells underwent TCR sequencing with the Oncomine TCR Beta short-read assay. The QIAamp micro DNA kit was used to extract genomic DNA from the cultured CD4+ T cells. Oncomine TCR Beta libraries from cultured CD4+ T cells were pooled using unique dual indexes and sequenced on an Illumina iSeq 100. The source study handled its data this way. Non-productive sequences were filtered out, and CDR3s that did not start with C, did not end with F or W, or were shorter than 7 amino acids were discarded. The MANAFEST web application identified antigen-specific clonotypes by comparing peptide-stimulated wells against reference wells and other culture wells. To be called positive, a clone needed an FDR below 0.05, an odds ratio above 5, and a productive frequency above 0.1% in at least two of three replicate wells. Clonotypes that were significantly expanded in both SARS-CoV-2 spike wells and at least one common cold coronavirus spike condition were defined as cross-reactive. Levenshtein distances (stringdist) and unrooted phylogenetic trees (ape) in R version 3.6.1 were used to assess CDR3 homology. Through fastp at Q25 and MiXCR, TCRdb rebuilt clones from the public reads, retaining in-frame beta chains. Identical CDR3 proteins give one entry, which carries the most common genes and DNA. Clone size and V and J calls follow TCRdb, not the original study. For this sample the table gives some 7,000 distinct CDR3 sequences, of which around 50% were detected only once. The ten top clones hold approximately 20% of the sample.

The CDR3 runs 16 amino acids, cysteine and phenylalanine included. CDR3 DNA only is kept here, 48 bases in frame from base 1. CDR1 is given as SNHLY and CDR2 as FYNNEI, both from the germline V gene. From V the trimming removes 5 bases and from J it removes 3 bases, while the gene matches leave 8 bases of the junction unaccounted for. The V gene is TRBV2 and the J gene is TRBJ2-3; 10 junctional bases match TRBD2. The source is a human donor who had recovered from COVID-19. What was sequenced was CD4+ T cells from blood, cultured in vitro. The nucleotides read TGTGCCAGCAGTCGAGCGGGGGGGCTAATGACAGATACGCAGTATTTT. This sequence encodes CASSRAGGLMTDTQYF.